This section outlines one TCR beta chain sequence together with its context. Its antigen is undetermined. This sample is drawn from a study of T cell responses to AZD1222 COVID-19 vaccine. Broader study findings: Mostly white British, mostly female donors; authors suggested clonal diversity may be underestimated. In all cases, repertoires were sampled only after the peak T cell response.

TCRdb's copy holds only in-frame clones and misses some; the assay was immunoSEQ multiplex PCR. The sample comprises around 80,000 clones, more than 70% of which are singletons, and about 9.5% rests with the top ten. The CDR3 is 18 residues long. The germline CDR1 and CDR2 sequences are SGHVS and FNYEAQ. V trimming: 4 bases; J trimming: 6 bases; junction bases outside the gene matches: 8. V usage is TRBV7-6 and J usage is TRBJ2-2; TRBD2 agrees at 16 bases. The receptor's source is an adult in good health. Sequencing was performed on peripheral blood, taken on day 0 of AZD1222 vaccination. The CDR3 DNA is TGTGCCAGCAGCTCGACCGGGACTAGCGGGGGGGCCGCCGGGGAGCTGTTTTTT. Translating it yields CASSSTGTSGGAAGELFF. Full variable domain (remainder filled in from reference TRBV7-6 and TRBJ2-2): GAGVSQSPRYKVTKRGQDVALRCDPISGHVSLYWYRQALGQGPEFLTYFNYEAQQDKSGLPNDRFSAERPEGSISTLTIQRTEQRDSAMYRCASSSTGTSGGAAGELFFGEGSRLTVL.